This entry describes one TCR beta chain. Its antigen is as yet unknown. This specimen belongs to a study of blood T cells in healthy people across ages. The wider study: With template switching, about one barcoded beta molecule was captured per two T cells. General observations from the study: Significant beta diversity loss was already apparent by age about 42, declining roughly linearly. There was no known CMV status for donors, so expanded clonotype changes were possibly confounded.

Looked up from germline, CDR1 is MDHEN and CDR2 is SYDVKM. Trimming took 8 bases from V and 3 from J; bases not matched to a gene: 5. The length of the CDR3 is 14 residues. Primers used in a second PCR of roughly 7 to 11 cycles were a sample-barcoded 5' primer and a J-beta primer mix. Each CDR3 protein gets one entry after TCRdb re-called the 5' RACE reads with MiXCR. This table has about 640,000 distinct CDR3 sequences, roughly 53% appearing once. This chain joins TRBV28 and TRBJ2-1; 9 bases fit TRBD1. The TCR was taken from a man between 60 and 70 years old in good health. The sequenced material came from blood. The CDR3 here is CASQGQGFYNEQFF. DNA of the CDR3: TGTGCCAGCCAAGGACAGGGGTTCTACAATGAGCAGTTCTTC. Variable domain in full (rest from reference TRBV28 and TRBJ2-1): DVKVTQSSRYLVKRTGEKVFLECVQDMDHENMFWYRQDPGLGLRLIYFSYDVKMKEKGDIPEGYSVSREKKERFSLILESASTNQTSMYLCASQGQGFYNEQFFGPGTRLTVL.